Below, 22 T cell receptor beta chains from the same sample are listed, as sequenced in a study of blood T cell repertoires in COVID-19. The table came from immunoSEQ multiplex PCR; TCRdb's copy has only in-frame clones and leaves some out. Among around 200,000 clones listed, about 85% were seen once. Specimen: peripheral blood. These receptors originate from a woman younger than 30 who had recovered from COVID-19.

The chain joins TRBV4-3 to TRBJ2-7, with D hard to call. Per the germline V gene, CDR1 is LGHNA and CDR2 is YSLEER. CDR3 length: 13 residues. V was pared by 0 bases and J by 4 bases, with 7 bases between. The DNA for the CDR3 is TGCGCCAGCAGCCAAGATTCAGGTTACGAGCAGTACTTC. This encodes CASSQDSGYEQYF.

CDR3 sequence (DNA): TGTGCCAGCACCCGGGACAGGGCCGTTCAGCCCCAGCATTTT. Translation gives CASTRDRAVQPQHF. V is TRBV6-5 and J is TRBJ1-5; 9 bases fit TRBD1. Trimming at V came to 7 bases and at J to 6 bases, leaving 7 bases not matched to a gene. The germline V gene has CDR1 MNHEY and CDR2 SVGAGI. This CDR3 is built from 14 residues.

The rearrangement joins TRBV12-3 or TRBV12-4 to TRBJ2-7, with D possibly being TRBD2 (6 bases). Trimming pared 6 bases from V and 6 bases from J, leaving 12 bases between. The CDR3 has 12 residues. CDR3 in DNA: TGTGCCAGCAGCAGTAGGAGGGCCGAGCAGTACTTC. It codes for CASSSRRAEQYF.

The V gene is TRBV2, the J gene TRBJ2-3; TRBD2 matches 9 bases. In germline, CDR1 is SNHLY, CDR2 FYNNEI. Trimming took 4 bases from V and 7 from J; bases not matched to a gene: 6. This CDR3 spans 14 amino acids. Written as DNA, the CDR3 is TGTGCCAGCAGTGGAAGAGCGGGGGGTCATACGCAGTATTTT. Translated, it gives CASSGRAGGHTQYF. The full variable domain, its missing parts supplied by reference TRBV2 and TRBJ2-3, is EPEVTQTPSHQVTQMGQEVILRCVPISNHLYFYWYRQILGQKVEFLVSFYNNEISEKSEIFDDQFSVERPDGSNFTLKIRSTKLEDSAMYFCASSGRAGGHTQYFGPGTRLTVL.

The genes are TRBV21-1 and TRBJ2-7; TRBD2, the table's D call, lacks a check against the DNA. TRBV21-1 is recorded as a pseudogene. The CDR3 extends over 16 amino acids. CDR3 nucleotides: TGTGCCAGCAGCAAAGGTTCGGGAGGGTGGTACTACGAGCAGTACTTC. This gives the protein CASSKGSGGWYYEQYF.

The CDR3 protein is CASTGGGTYEQYF. CDR3 bases: TGTGCCAGTACGGGCGGGGGCACCTACGAGCAGTACTTC. This rearrangement joins TRBV19 to TRBJ2-7; perhaps TRBD2 as D (7 bases). Trimming cost V 7 bases and J 2 bases, with 12 bases left between them. CDR1 is LNHDA and CDR2 is SQIVND in the germline V gene (reference sequence). The CDR3 spans 13 residues.

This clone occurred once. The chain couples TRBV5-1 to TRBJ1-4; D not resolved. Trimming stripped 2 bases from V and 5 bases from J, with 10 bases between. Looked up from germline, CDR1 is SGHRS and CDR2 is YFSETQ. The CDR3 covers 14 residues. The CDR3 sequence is CASSFVSSNEKLFF. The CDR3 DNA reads TGCGCCAGCAGCTTCGTTAGTTCGAATGAAAAACTGTTTTTT.

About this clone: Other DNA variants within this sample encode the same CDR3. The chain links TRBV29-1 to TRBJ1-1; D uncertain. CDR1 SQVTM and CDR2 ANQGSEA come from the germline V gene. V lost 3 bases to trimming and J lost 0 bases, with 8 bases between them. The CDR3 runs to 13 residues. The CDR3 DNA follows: TGCAGCGTTGAGTCGGGGATGAACACTGAAGCTTTCTTT. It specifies CSVESGMNTEAFF.

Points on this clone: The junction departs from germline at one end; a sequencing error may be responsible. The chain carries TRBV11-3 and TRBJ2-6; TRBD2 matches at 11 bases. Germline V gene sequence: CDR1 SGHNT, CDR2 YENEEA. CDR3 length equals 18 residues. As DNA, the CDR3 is TGTGCCAGCAGCATAGACCCTAGCGGGAGGCCTGGGGCCAACGTCCTGACTTTC. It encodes CASSIDPSGRPGANVLTF. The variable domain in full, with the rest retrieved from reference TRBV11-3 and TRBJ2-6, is EAGVVQSPRYKIIEKKQPVAFWCNPISGHNTLYWYLQNLGQGPELLIRYENEEAVDDSQLPKDRFSAERLKGVDSTLKIQPAELGDSAVYLCASSIDPSGRPGANVLTFGAGSRLTVL.

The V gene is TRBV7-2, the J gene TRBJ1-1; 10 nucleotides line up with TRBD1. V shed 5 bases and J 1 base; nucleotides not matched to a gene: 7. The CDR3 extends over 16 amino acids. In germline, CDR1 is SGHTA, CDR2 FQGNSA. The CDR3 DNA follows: TGTGCCAGCAGCCCGAGACAGGGGGCAAAGAACACTGAAGCTTTCTTT. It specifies CASSPRQGAKNTEAFF.

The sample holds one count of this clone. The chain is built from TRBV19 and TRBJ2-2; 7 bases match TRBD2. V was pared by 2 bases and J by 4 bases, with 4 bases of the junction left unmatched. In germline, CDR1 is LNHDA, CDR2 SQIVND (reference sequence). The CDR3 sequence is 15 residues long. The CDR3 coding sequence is TGTGCCAGTAGTATAAGGCAGCGGGGCACCGGGGAGCTGTTTTTT. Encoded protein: CASSIRQRGTGELFF.

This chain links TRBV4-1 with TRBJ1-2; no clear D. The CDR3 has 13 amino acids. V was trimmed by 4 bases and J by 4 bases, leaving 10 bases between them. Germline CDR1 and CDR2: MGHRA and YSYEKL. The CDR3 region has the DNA TGCGCCAGCAGCCGAGGGCCAGTCTATGGCTACACCTTC. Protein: CASSRGPVYGYTF.

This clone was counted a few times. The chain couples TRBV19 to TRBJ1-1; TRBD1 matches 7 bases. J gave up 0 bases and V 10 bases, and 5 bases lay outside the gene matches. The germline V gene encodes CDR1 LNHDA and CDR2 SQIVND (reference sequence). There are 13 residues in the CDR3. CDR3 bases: TGTGCCACTGCACAGGGGTTGAACACTGAAGCTTTCTTT. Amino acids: CATAQGLNTEAFF.

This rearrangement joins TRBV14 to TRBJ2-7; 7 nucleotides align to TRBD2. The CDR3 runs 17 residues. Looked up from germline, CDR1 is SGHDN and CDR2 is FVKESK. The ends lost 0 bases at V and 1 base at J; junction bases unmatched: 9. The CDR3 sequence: CASSQDLGLAASYEQYF. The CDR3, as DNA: TGTGCCAGCAGCCAAGATTTGGGGCTAGCGGCTTCCTACGAGCAGTACTTC.

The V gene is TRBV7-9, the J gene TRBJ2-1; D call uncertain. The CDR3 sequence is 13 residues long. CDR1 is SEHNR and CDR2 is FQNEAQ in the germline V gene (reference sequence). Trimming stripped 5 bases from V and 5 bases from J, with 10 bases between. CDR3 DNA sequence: TGTGCCAGCAGCCTTACTATGAACAATGAGCAGTTCTTC. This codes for CASSLTMNNEQFF.

The CDR3 DNA is TGTGCCAGCAGTTCTCTCGCCCTACAGGGGAACACTGAAGCTTTCTTT. It translates to CASSSLALQGNTEAFF. The chain uses TRBV6-2 or TRBV6-3 and TRBJ1-1, with TRBD1 as a possible D gene (6 bases). Germline CDR1 MNHEY, CDR2 SVGEGT. CDR3 length equals 16 residues. V was clipped by 4 bases and J by 1 base, with 16 bases between them.

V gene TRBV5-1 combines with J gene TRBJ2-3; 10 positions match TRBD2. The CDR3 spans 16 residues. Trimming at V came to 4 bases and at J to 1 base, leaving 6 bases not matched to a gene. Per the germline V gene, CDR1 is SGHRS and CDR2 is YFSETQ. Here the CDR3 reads CASSEEAGGGTDTQYF. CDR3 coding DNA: TGCGCCAGCAGCGAAGAAGCGGGAGGGGGCACAGATACGCAGTATTTT.

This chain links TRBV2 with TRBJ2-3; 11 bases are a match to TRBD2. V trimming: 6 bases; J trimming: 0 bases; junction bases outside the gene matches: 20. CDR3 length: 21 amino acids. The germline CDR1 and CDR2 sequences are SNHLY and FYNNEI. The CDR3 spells CASRSVPVLAGAEYSTDTQYF. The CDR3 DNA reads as TGTGCCAGCAGATCCGTCCCGGTACTAGCGGGAGCCGAATATAGCACAGATACGCAGTATTTT. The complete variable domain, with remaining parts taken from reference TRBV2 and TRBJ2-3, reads EPEVTQTPSHQVTQMGQEVILRCVPISNHLYFYWYRQILGQKVEFLVSFYNNEISEKSEIFDDQFSVERPDGSNFTLKIRSTKLEDSAMYFCASRSVPVLAGAEYSTDTQYFGPGTRLTVL.

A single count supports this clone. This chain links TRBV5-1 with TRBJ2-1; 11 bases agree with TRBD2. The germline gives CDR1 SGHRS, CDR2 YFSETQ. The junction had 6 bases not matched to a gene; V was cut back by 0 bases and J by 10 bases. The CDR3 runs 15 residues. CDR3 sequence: CASSLVLAGGREQFF. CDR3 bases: TGCGCCAGCAGCTTGGTTCTAGCGGGAGGACGAGAGCAGTTCTTC.

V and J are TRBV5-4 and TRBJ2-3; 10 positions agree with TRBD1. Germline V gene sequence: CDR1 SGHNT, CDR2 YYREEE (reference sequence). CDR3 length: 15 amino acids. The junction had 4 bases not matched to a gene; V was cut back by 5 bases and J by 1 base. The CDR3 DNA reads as TGTGCCAGCAGTCCCGGGACAGGGGGCACAGATACGCAGTATTTT. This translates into CASSPGTGGTDTQYF.

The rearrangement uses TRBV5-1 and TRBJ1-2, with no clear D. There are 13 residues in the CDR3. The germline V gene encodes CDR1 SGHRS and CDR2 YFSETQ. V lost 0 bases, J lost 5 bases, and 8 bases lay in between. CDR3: CASSLDSGYGYTF. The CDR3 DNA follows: TGCGCCAGCAGCTTGGACAGCGGATATGGCTACACCTTC.

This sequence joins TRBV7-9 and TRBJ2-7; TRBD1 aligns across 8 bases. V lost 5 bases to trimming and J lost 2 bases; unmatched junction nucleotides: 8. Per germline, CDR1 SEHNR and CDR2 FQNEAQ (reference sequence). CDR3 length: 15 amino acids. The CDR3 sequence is CASSPRTGNTYEQYF. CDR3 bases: TGTGCCAGCAGCCCGCGGACAGGGAACACCTACGAGCAGTACTTC.